These 22 T cell receptor beta chains originate from one sample sequenced in a study of blood T cells in healthy people across ages. Combining a sample-barcoded 5' primer with a J-beta primer mix, a second PCR ran for about 7 to 11 cycles. One entry per CDR3 protein results from TCRdb running MiXCR on the 5' RACE reads. In the table there are about 760,000 distinct CDR3 sequences, 25% of which are singletons. The same specimen was also included in a second study, on T cells of mothers and their children.

Sequenced material: blood. These receptors were taken from a boy younger than 18 in good health.

The chain has TRBV3-1 and TRBJ2-6; 7 positions match TRBD1. The CDR3 length is 16 residues. V lost 3 bases to trimming and J lost 0 bases; unmatched junction nucleotides: 2. Per germline, CDR1 LGHDT and CDR2 YNNKEL (reference sequence). Here the CDR3 DNA reads TGTGCCAGCAGCCAGGACAGGAGCTCTGGGGCCAACGTCCTGACTTTC. It translates to CASSQDRSSGANVLTF.

This clonotype has more than one count but fewer than ten. Compared with germline, one end of the junction differs, possibly owing to a read error. V usage is TRBV2 and J usage is TRBJ1-2; D is ambiguous. The length of the CDR3 is 13 residues. The germline gives CDR1 SNHLY, CDR2 FYNNEI. The CDR3 coding sequence is TGTACCAGCAGTGAGGCAGAGCTCTATGGCTACACCTTC. Amino acids: CTSSEAELYGYTF.

The rearrangement links TRBV5-6 to TRBJ1-3; TRBD1 matches 7 bases. V shed 4 bases and J 0 bases; nucleotides not matched to a gene: 7. The CDR3 spans 16 residues. Germline V gene lookup returns CDR1 SGHDT and CDR2 YYEEEE. The CDR3 nucleotides are TGTGCCAGCAGCGGGCAGGGGGGATACTCTGGAAACACCATATATTTT. As protein: CASSGQGGYSGNTIYF.

The J gene is TRBJ2-7, the V gene TRBV5-1; 8 nucleotides agree with TRBD2. This CDR3 has 16 amino acids. Looked up from germline, CDR1 is SGHRS and CDR2 is YFSETQ. The J segment lost 2 bases and the V segment lost 2 bases, leaving 9 bases of the junction unmatched. The CDR3 region has the DNA TGCGCCAGCAGCTTTAACCGGGGGGGAGACACCTACGAGCAGTACTTC. Its translation is CASSFNRGGDTYEQYF.

The chain carries TRBV3-1 and TRBJ2-7; D is unresolved. CDR3 length equals 12 residues. Deletions cut 3 bases from V and 3 bases from J, with 6 bases between. Germline V lookup: CDR1 LGHDT, CDR2 YNNKEL (reference sequence). This chain's CDR3 is CASSQTFYEQYF. The CDR3, as DNA: TGTGCCAGCAGCCAGACCTTCTACGAGCAGTACTTC.

The gene calls are TRBV6-5 and TRBJ1-3; a possible D gene is TRBD1 (5 bases). Germline V gives CDR1 MNHEY, CDR2 SVGAGI. Trimming took off 2 bases at V and 0 bases at J, with 8 bases between the two ends. The CDR3 is made up of 15 amino acids. The CDR3 coding sequence is TGTGCCAGCAGTTACCGGGGCAGCTCTGGAAACACCATATATTTT. Protein sequence: CASSYRGSSGNTIYF.

The chain joins TRBV15 to TRBJ1-5, with 12 bases fitting TRBD1. This CDR3 has 17 amino acids. Per germline, CDR1 LNHNV and CDR2 YYDKDF (reference sequence). V trimming: 4 bases; J trimming: 6 bases; junction bases outside the gene matches: 10. CDR3 sequence reads: CATSIGTGGFLGQPQHF. The CDR3 region has the DNA TGTGCCACCAGCATCGGGACAGGGGGCTTTTTGGGTCAGCCCCAGCATTTT.

The rearrangement uses TRBV29-1 and TRBJ1-2; D remains ambiguous. This CDR3 contains 12 residues. Germline loops: CDR1 SQVTM, CDR2 ANQGSEA. Trimming stripped 1 base from V and 6 bases from J, with 9 bases between. The CDR3 DNA is TGCAGCGTTGAAGTTGGACGGGATGGCTACACCTTC. This gives the protein CSVEVGRDGYTF.

There are a few counts of this clonotype. The gene calls are TRBV5-6 and TRBJ2-3, with 11 bases identical to TRBD2. Germline V CDR1 and CDR2: SGHDT, YYEEEE. The CDR3 is 18 amino acids. Trimming took 4 bases from V and 3 from J; bases not matched to a gene: 13. The CDR3 region is CASSHLGWGLAVTDTQYF. The CDR3 DNA is TGTGCCAGCAGCCATCTTGGATGGGGACTAGCGGTAACAGATACGCAGTATTTT.

This clonotype was counted a few times. J is TRBJ2-2 and V is TRBV7-9; D possibly matches TRBD1 or TRBD2 (6 bases each). Germline V CDR1 and CDR2: SEHNR, FQNEAQ (reference sequence). V was shortened by 3 bases and J by 3 bases, with 14 bases between the two germline ends. The CDR3 is 16 amino acids. The CDR3 spells CASSFAPGADTGELFF. The CDR3 DNA is TGTGCCAGCAGCTTTGCCCCGGGGGCAGACACCGGGGAGCTGTTTTTT.

As concerns this clonotype: The germline gene is not matched at one end of the junction; a read error may be the cause. The chain uses TRBV6-2 or TRBV6-3 and TRBJ2-7; 8 positions match TRBD2. Germline CDR1 reads MNHEY; CDR2 reads SVGEGT. This CDR3 has 14 amino acids. Here the CDR3 reads CANSYELAVWKQYF. CDR3 bases: TGTGCCAACAGTTACGAACTAGCGGTCTGGAAGCAGTACTTC.

J is TRBJ2-7 and V is TRBV27, with D possibly called TRBD1 or TRBD2 (7 bases each). This CDR3 region has 16 residues. The germline V gene has CDR1 MNHEY and CDR2 SMNVEV (reference sequence). The V and J ends lost 2 bases and 2 bases respectively, with 16 bases between them. The CDR3 sequence: CASSLRPQGTTYEQYF. DNA of the CDR3: TGTGCCAGCAGTTTACGCCCACAGGGGACTACCTACGAGCAGTACTTC.

This rearrangement joins TRBV20-1 to TRBJ2-1, with 12 bases fitting TRBD1. J was trimmed by 7 bases and V by 1 base; bases with no gene match: 8. CDR1 is DFQATT and CDR2 is SNEGSKA in the germline V gene (reference sequence). This CDR3 comprises 16 residues. The chain's CDR3 is CSARVGTGGSWNEQFF. CDR3 bases: TGCAGTGCTAGAGTCGGGACAGGGGGCTCCTGGAATGAGCAGTTCTTC.

The V call is TRBV5-5, the J call TRBJ1-4, with D uncertain. V lost 4 bases and J lost 0, with 7 bases in between. Germline assignment: CDR1 SGHKS and CDR2 YYEKEE (reference sequence). The CDR3 has 14 residues. The CDR3 region is CASSIATTNEKLFF. The CDR3, as DNA: TGTGCCAGCAGCATCGCCACAACTAATGAAAAACTGTTTTTT. Together with reference TRBV5-5 and TRBJ1-4, the CDR3 gives the full variable domain: DAGVTQSPTHLIKTRGQQVTLRCSPISGHKSVSWYQQVLGQGPQFIFQYYEKEERGRGNFPDRFSARQFPNYSSELNVNALLLGDSALYLCASSIATTNEKLFFGSGTQLSVL.

This clonotype was detected only a few times. The DNA of the CDR3 is TGTGCCAGCAGCTTTCGGGGGAACGAAGATACGCAGTATTTT. Translated, it gives CASSFRGNEDTQYF. The chain carries TRBV5-6 and TRBJ2-3, with D maybe TRBD2 (6 bases). Trimming cost V 2 bases and J 5 bases, with 12 bases left between them. CDR1 and CDR2 from the germline V gene are SGHDT and YYEEEE. This CDR3 has 14 residues.

The chain links TRBV6-5 to TRBJ2-6; no clear D. The CDR3 runs to 14 residues. Trimming left V 2 bases short and J 0 bases short, with 2 bases between. Germline V CDR1 and CDR2: MNHEY, SVGAGI. The CDR3 DNA follows: TGTGCCAGCAGTTACGTCTCTGGGGCCAACGTCCTGACTTTC. Protein product: CASSYVSGANVLTF.

The CDR3 nucleotides are TGTGCCAGCAGCAAGGGGATTAGCGGTTACAATGAGCAGTTCTTC. This gives the protein CASSKGISGYNEQFF. J is TRBJ2-1 and V is TRBV12-3 or TRBV12-4; possible D gene TRBD2, 6 bases. V was clipped by 6 bases and J by 4 bases, with 16 bases between them. The CDR3 length is 15 residues.

The V gene is TRBV29-1, the J gene TRBJ2-3; TRBD1 agrees at 9 bases. Germline values: CDR1 SQVTM, CDR2 ANQGSEA. V shed 5 bases and J 2 bases; nucleotides not matched to a gene: 5. The CDR3 runs 14 residues. In DNA form, the CDR3 reads TGCAGCGTTACAGGGGGCCCCTTCACAGATACGCAGTATTTT. It specifies CSVTGGPFTDTQYF.

Here the CDR3 reads CASSLVAGGYEQFF. The CDR3 nucleotides read TGTGCCAGCAGCTTGGTGGCAGGGGGCTATGAGCAGTTCTTC. This sequence joins TRBV5-6 and TRBJ2-1; 8 bases match TRBD1. The CDR3 length is 14 residues. CDR1 SGHDT and CDR2 YYEEEE come from the germline V gene. After removal of 0 bases from V and 8 bases from J, the junction contained 4 bases not matched to a gene.

The chain recombines TRBV7-9 with TRBJ2-7; D unresolved. CDR3 length equals 13 residues. Germline V gene data show CDR1 as SEHNR and CDR2 as FQNEAQ (reference sequence). The V end lost 5 bases, the J end lost 2 bases, and 10 bases lay between the germline ends. The CDR3 sequence is CASSPVATYEQYF. CDR3 coding DNA: TGTGCCAGCAGCCCCGTGGCCACCTACGAGCAGTACTTC. The full variable domain, its missing parts supplied by reference TRBV7-9 and TRBJ2-7, is DTGVSQNPRHKITKRGQNVTFRCDPISEHNRLYWYRQTLGQGPEFLTYFQNEAQLEKSRLLSDRFSAERPKGSFSTLEIQRTEQGDSAMYLCASSPVATYEQYFGPGTRLTVT.

The gene calls are TRBV11-2 and TRBJ2-4, with 10 bases that match TRBD2. J gave up 7 bases and V 4 bases, and 10 bases lay outside the gene matches. Germline V gene sequence: CDR1 SGHAT, CDR2 FQNNGV. The CDR3 contains 16 residues. The CDR3 DNA reads TGTGCCAGCAGCTCCCCAAGCGGGAGGGCCCCGAACATTCAGTACTTC. It yields the protein CASSSPSGRAPNIQYF.

This clonotype showed up just a few times. Its ends do not fully match the called genes, so a read error is possible. The rearrangement uses TRBV7-9 and TRBJ1-3; D possibly corresponds to TRBD1 (6 bases). Germline V CDR1 and CDR2: SEHNR, FQNEAQ (reference sequence). The CDR3 is 14 residues long. This chain's CDR3 is CASSPWTAGNAIYF. CDR3 coding DNA: TGTGCCAGCAGCCCCTGGACAGCCGGAAACGCCATATATTTT.